This paragraph reports one T cell receptor (beta chain). Its antigen remains unidentified. Per-base quality was not reported, and no clone a single base away is much larger than it. The cohort consisted of 600 or so healthy bone marrow donors. At the time of sampling, every cohort member was nominally healthy, though immune exposures that went unrecorded were likely present. The donor was CMV seropositive and was included in the group of some 290 seropositive cohort members. A peripheral blood sample was provided by each donor, and peripheral blood mononuclear cells were used for TCR beta sequencing. Genomic DNA extraction from the blood cell samples was performed with the Qiagen DNeasy Blood Extraction Kit. The sample comes from a study of cytomegalovirus exposure and HLA in healthy donors (dated by TCRdb to about 2017). With respect to the entire study: An earlier analysis of approximately 640 of the donors reported more than 250 Gb of sequence data and 100 million to 130 million unique TCR beta sequences from about 200 million T cells. An early release that covered approximately 600 HLA-typed donors contained 250 to 350 gigabases of sequencing data and tens of millions of unique TCR sequences. Of the 300 to 450 genotyped donors, more than 75% were placed in the genetic ancestry cluster associated with self-reported Caucasian donors. The study was designed to test whether signatures of past pathogen exposure could be identified by cataloging public T cell receptors. The T cell repertoires of some 670 subjects were profiled by immunosequencing and related to cytomegalovirus serostatus. In addition to the first cohort of approximately 670 subjects, a separate validation cohort of under 150 different subjects was used. The study combined high-throughput TCR immunosequencing, statistical association of individual TCRs with disease status, and machine learning to predict cytomegalovirus infection status. A later analysis re-examined previously published TCR beta repertoires from about 670 donors and added high-resolution HLA genotyping to investigate patterns of TCR occurrence. In the later analysis, no new phenotypic data were used to find candidate immune exposures; instead, reliance was placed on TCR beta sequences and their occurrence across donors. In an earlier analysis of 550 to 700 of the donors, high-throughput TCR beta sequencing was used to judge whether each TCR beta V gene segment behaved as functional or pseudogenic. Donor age, sex, ethnicity and CMV serostatus were compiled together with the repertoire data. A later genetic analysis used genome-wide SNP genotypes for about three fifths of the 666 donors, treating that subset as a discovery cohort. All discovery cohort repertoires had been generated using a single sequencing platform. Both class I and class II loci were covered by HLA typing, at four-digit resolution. Typing coverage varied by locus: roughly 620-640 donors for A, B, C, DRB1 and DQB1; about 520 for DQA1; more than 600 for DPA1; more than 450 for DPB1. About five DR-DQ haplotypes were treated as single units for association and clustering because of strong linkage in the cohort. On average, roughly 240,000 unique TCR beta nucleotide sequences were sequenced per donor among 398 genotyped donors of the cohort, with about 19% of those sequences being non-productive.

The paper as a whole reports these results and caveats: An earlier analysis of 450 to 750 of the donors showed that most TCR beta V segments appeared in productive rearrangements either about 87% or about 30% of the time, which broadly matched IMGT annotations. V-gene and J-gene trimming of TCR beta chains was associated with a missense DCLRE1C variant in a later genetic analysis, and the association was replicated in an independent cohort. According to the authors, the approach could potentially be generalized to other disease states and immunological phenotypes. In this cohort, only TCR beta chains were sequenced, and detectable features were limited by the absence of alpha or paired-chain data. A later analysis reported that several top co-occurrence clusters appeared linked to parvovirus B19, influenza, CMV and Epstein-Barr virus. HLA typing was unavailable for some donors at each locus, so association tests used only the typed subset. In a later analysis, most CMV-associated TCR beta chains were found to appear HLA-restricted, with HLA associations seemingly driven largely by CMV exposure. Correlated functional status among segregating V segments might reflect linkage disequilibrium, but an unknown experimental factor could not be ruled out. CMV serostatus was the only immune exposure information available for the cohort. In a later analysis, 15,000 to 20,000 TCR beta sequences were associated with specific HLA alleles at a false discovery rate of 0.05. The presence/absence analyses assumed that sequencing depth was roughly uniform across donors, and that assumption may not be true. Because counts were too low, seventeen rarely observed V segments, including chromosome 9 orphons, were left out of the earlier analysis of a few hundred of the donors. Most TCR sequences were seen in very few donors, while some public TCRs were found in many individuals. Strong co-occurrence of HLA alleles, especially DR and DQ, made assigning TCR associations to individual alleles difficult. In a later analysis, HLA-associated TCR beta chains showed more clonal expansion and lower generation probabilities than non-associated chains that were equally common. The sequencing pipeline was judged likely to have produced a cluster of highly shared sequence variants as a technical artifact. According to a later genetic analysis, donors in an Asian-associated ancestry cluster had fewer N-insertions in productive TCRs than the approximately 700-donor mean. A few of the identified cytomegalovirus-associated TCR beta chains were confirmed in vitro to be specific for cytomegalovirus antigens. Cytomegalovirus status was reported to be diagnosed by the classifier with high specificity and sensitivity in both the original and validation cohorts. A later analysis found that TCR association rates varied across HLA loci, with DRB1 alleles showing the most associated TCRs and HLA-C alleles the fewest. A further reported finding was that TCR beta sequences accurately predicted the HLA-A and HLA-B alleles for most subjects in the first cohort. The study gave a list of 150 to 200 TCR beta chains associated with cytomegalovirus. Because the 87-base-pair reads could not distinguish some IMGT-functional V segments, including TRBV6-2 and TRBV6-3, those segments were excluded.

The library was generated by the immunoSEQ multiplex PCR assay. The multiplex PCR relied on a mix of 60 forward primers for TCR Vbeta segments and 13 reverse primers for TCR Jbeta segments. The CDR3 region of rearranged TCR beta genes was amplified from genomic DNA by a multiplex PCR assay. The Illumina HiSeq System was used to sequence the amplified TCR beta libraries as 87-base-pair reads. The original methods were these. A later analysis counted approximately 74 million unique TCR beta chains across the 650 to 800 repertoires, and around 9.9 million of these chains were shared by at least two donors. Raw reads were error-corrected and collapsed into unique sequences with a nearest-neighbor algorithm that merged closely related sequences to remove PCR and sequencing errors. CDR3 sequences were aligned to IMGT reference sequences to assign V, D and J gene segments. For a sequence to be retained, at least a six-nucleotide match to both a V gene segment and a J gene segment was required. A rearrangement counted as productive if the CDR3 had no stop codons and remained in frame with V and J, and every other rearrangement counted as non-productive. CDR3 was defined according to IMGT convention as the region running from the second conserved V-encoded cysteine to the conserved J-encoded phenylalanine. In an earlier analysis of more than 550 of the donors, sequences lacking an unambiguous match to a single V gene segment were excluded. An earlier analysis of 587 of the donors classified V segments as functional when productive rearrangements were above 56.7% and as segregating when the standard deviation between donors was above 5%. A statistical classification framework was built to diagnose cytomegalovirus status from the catalog of TCR beta chain sequences. In a later analysis, V and J genes were assigned by comparing TCR nucleotide sequences against IMGT/GENE-DB human TR gene sequences. A later analysis assigned CDR3 sequences and most-parsimonious VDJ recombination scenarios with the TCRdist pipeline. In a later analysis, every TCR beta chain was defined by the combination of its CDR3 amino acid sequence and its V-gene family, and reads without a unique V-gene family were dropped. A later analysis removed several hundred highly shared, low-generation-probability nucleotide sequences to deal with suspected cross-contamination and a sequencing artifact. A later analysis calculated a clonal expansion index for each public chain from normalized within-repertoire ranks of inferred template counts. Generation probabilities in a later analysis came from a VDJ recombination model fitted to out-of-frame rearrangements, and those results were checked against IGoR. In a later analysis, hypergeometric tests were used to score TCR-TCR, TCR-HLA and TCR-CMV co-occurrence, with a repertoire-size bias correction applied to TCR pairs. In a later analysis, false discovery rates were estimated by permuting HLA or CMV assignments 20 times. In a later analysis, co-occurring TCRs were grouped using DBSCAN, with TCRdist sequence similarity added in when clustering inside HLA-allele-positive subsets. Repertoires with fewer than 30,000 or more than 120,000 public chains were left out of co-occurrence clustering, as were a few repertoires with anomalous nucleotide sharing. The clones in this table, taken by TCRdb from immuneACCESS, are in-frame only. Not every clone is retained; where verified, under half of the shortfall comes from an unresolved V gene, and the cause of the rest is unknown. V and J calls and clone size are as listed in that table; D and trimming were resolved from the DNA. The table for this sample lists some 170,000 clones; 70% to 80% of them were counted only once. The top ten clonotypes cover 3.7% of the sample.

Here V drops 3 bases and J drops 11 bases, and the junction holds 19 bases not matched to any gene. From the germline V gene, CDR1 is MDHEN and CDR2 is SYDVKM. The CDR3 spans 19 residues, from the cysteine through the phenylalanine. The DNA shown is the 57-base CDR3, in frame from base 1. This sequence uses TRBV28 and TRBJ2-3, and TRBD2 matches 14 of the central bases. The source of this sequence is a woman aged 60-75 years in good health and CMV-seropositive. The specimen sequenced was PBMCs. The CDR3 amino acid sequence is: CASSFFSTSGGADYLKQYF. DNA sequence: TGTGCCAGCAGTTTTTTCTCGACTAGCGGGGGGGCCGATTATCTTAAGCAGTATTTT.